What follows are 20 T cell receptor beta chains derived from one specimen sequenced in a study of shared clonotypes between healthy human individuals. Libraries were prepared by immunoSEQ multiplex PCR; TCRdb keeps only in-frame clonotypes and omits some of them. The repertoire holds 950,000 to 1,100,000 clones, with 70% to 80% as singletons. The sequencing sample was made of memory CD4+ T cells sorted from blood. Subset: CD45RA-negative fraction. These receptors were collected from a man aged 18 to 30 in good health.

V is TRBV2 and J is TRBJ1-4; D is possibly TRBD1 (5 bases). This CDR3 is built from 14 residues. Looked up from germline, CDR1 is SNHLY and CDR2 is FYNNEI. Trimming left V 4 bases short and J 4 bases short, with 10 bases between. CDR3 coding DNA: TGTGCCAGCAGTGCCGGGACGGTTAATGAAAAACTGTTTTTT. The encoded protein is CASSAGTVNEKLFF.

The genes are TRBV2 and TRBJ2-7; D gene unclear. The CDR3 consists of 14 residues. The V and J ends lost 4 bases and 5 bases respectively, with 15 bases between them. CDR1 and CDR2 (germline): SNHLY, FYNNEI. The CDR3 DNA follows: TGTGCCAGCAGTGGGACCGCCCTACCTAACGAGCAGTACTTC. This translates into CASSGTALPNEQYF.

The chain is built from TRBV10-1 and TRBJ1-1; 7 positions agree with TRBD1. The CDR3 runs 14 residues. Per the germline V gene, CDR1 is WNHNN and CDR2 is SYGVQD (reference sequence). After removal of 2 bases from V and 5 bases from J, the junction contained 5 bases not matched to a gene. The CDR3 nucleotides read TGCGCCAGCAGTGAGATGGAGGGGGCGACTGAAGCTTTCTTT. It codes for CASSEMEGATEAFF.

For the CDR3, the DNA is TGTGCCAGCAGTTACGACAGGGACGCTTTCTTT. This encodes CASSYDRDAFF. The chain links TRBV6-5 to TRBJ1-1, with 7 bases lining up with TRBD1. This CDR3 region has 11 residues. J was trimmed by 11 bases and V by 2 bases; bases with no gene match: 2. Germline V lookup: CDR1 MNHEY, CDR2 SVGAGI.

The sample holds one count of this clone. The same CDR3 arises from other DNA sequences in this sample as well. V is TRBV5-4 and J is TRBJ2-3, with 7 bases aligning to TRBD2. The CDR3 covers 13 residues. J was trimmed by 3 bases and V by 4 bases; bases with no gene match: 2. CDR1 is SGHNT and CDR2 is YYREEE in the germline V gene (reference sequence). CDR3 region: CASSLRGTDTQYF. The CDR3 bases are TGTGCCAGCAGCCTGCGGGGGACAGATACGCAGTATTTT.

This CDR3 reads CASRPRDRRGGYTF. DNA for the CDR3: TGTGCCAGCAGGCCCAGGGACCGACGAGGGGGCTACACCTTC. V and J are TRBV6-5 and TRBJ1-2, with TRBD1 as a possible D gene (5 bases). The CDR3 extends over 14 amino acids. Trimming removed 6 bases from V and 8 bases from J, with 19 bases in between. The V gene's germline CDR1 is MNHEY and CDR2 SVGAGI.

This chain joins TRBV11-2 and TRBJ2-3; TRBD2 matches 14 bases. The V segment lost 6 bases and the J segment 2 bases; nucleotides outside the gene matches: 4. The CDR3 is made up of 16 amino acids. CDR1 is SGHAT, CDR2 FQNNGV, per germline. CDR3 sequence: CASSGLAGGLTDTQYF. DNA for the CDR3: TGTGCCAGCAGTGGACTAGCGGGAGGACTCACAGATACGCAGTATTTT.

In this sample, this clone turned up once. The chain combines TRBV19 with TRBJ2-7; 10 positions agree with TRBD2. The junction had 2 bases not matched to a gene; V was cut back by 3 bases and J by 3 bases. The CDR3 length is 14 residues. Germline V CDR1 and CDR2: LNHDA, SQIVND (reference sequence). CDR3 loop: CASSISGGGYEQYF. CDR3 in DNA: TGTGCCAGTAGTATCAGCGGGGGGGGCTACGAGCAGTACTTC.

This chain joins TRBV25-1 and TRBJ2-7; no clear D gene. This CDR3 contains 13 residues. V dropped 3 bases and J dropped 7 bases, with 13 bases sitting between them. Germline V lookup: CDR1 MGHDK, CDR2 SYGVNS. DNA of the CDR3: TGTGCCAGCAGTGACTATAGCCTCCTGGAGCAGTACTTC. This gives the protein CASSDYSLLEQYF.

This chain joins TRBV29-1 and TRBJ2-7, with TRBD1 identical over 8 bases. The germline CDR1 and CDR2 sequences are SQVTM and ANQGSEA. The CDR3 sequence is 13 residues long. After removal of 4 bases from V and 5 bases from J, the junction contained 7 bases not matched to a gene. CDR3 nucleotide sequence: TGCAGCGTTGCGTGGACAGGGTTCCACGAGCAGTACTTC. Amino acids: CSVAWTGFHEQYF.

In its sample, this clone was seen a few times. The V gene is TRBV28, the J gene TRBJ2-1; D is perhaps TRBD2 (5 bases). V dropped 7 bases and J dropped 6 bases, with 19 bases sitting between them. CDR1 is MDHEN, CDR2 SYDVKM, per germline. CDR3 length: 15 residues. The chain's CDR3 is CASTESGSESNEQFF. As DNA, the CDR3 is TGTGCCAGCACAGAATCGGGGAGTGAGAGCAATGAGCAGTTCTTC.

This chain joins TRBV20-1 and TRBJ2-5, with D hard to call. The V gene's germline CDR1 is DFQATT and CDR2 SNEGSKA (reference sequence). The ends were cut back, 4 bases at V and 7 bases at J, with 7 bases in the middle. The CDR3 totals 10 residues. The CDR3 sequence: CSANEATQYF. CDR3 DNA sequence: TGCAGTGCTAATGAGGCGACCCAGTACTTC.

The CDR3 here is CASRGLAGDSETQYF. CDR3 nucleotides: TGTGCCAGCAGGGGACTAGCGGGAGATTCAGAGACCCAGTACTTC. The V call is TRBV2, the J call TRBJ2-5; 14 nucleotides line up with TRBD2. In germline, CDR1 is SNHLY, CDR2 FYNNEI. The CDR3 is made up of 15 amino acids. V shed 6 bases, J shed 4 bases, and the junction held 4 bases outside the gene matches.

The gene calls are TRBV28 and TRBJ1-6; a weak D match, TRBD1 (6 bases). V was pared by 5 bases and J by 6 bases, with 17 bases between. Per germline, CDR1 MDHEN and CDR2 SYDVKM. This CDR3 is built from 16 residues. The CDR3 DNA is TGTGCCAGCAGTGAACCTTTTGGACAGCCTAATTCACCCCTCCACTTT. Amino acid sequence: CASSEPFGQPNSPLHF.

This clone was counted a few times. V gene TRBV11-2 combines with J gene TRBJ1-1, with 9 bases identical to TRBD1. V lost 7 bases to trimming and J lost 4 bases; unmatched junction nucleotides: 10. Germline CDR1 reads SGHAT; CDR2 reads FQNNGV. The CDR3 is 15 amino acids. CDR3 DNA: TGTGCCAGCACCCTTGGTGGGACAGGGAGCACTGAAGCTTTCTTT. It yields the protein CASTLGGTGSTEAFF.

This clone was seen a few times. The chain employs TRBV28 and TRBJ1-4; D is ambiguous. Trimming cost V 6 bases and J 7 bases, with 15 bases left between them. From germline, CDR1 is MDHEN and CDR2 SYDVKM. The CDR3 loop spans 14 amino acids. In DNA, the CDR3 is TGTGCCAGCAGGATTAGTCCGGCCGTTGAAAAACTGTTTTTT. Protein product: CASRISPAVEKLFF.

This clone appeared once. J is TRBJ1-2 and V is TRBV23-1, with D uncertain. TRBV23-1 is marked as an open reading frame, function uncertain. Trimming took 2 bases from V and 0 from J, leaving 13 bases between them. The CDR3 consists of 16 residues. CDR3 region: CASSQPITRANYGYTF. In nucleotides, the CDR3 is TGCGCCAGCAGTCAACCGATAACGCGAGCTAACTATGGCTACACCTTC.

The chain couples TRBV2 to TRBJ2-7; perhaps TRBD1 as D (6 bases). Germline lookup yields CDR1 SNHLY and CDR2 FYNNEI. Trimming removed 7 bases from V and 0 bases from J, with 13 bases in between. This CDR3 comprises 14 residues. DNA of the CDR3: TGTGCCAGCAAGGGGGTTTTCCCCTCCTACGAGCAGTACTTC. It yields the protein CASKGVFPSYEQYF.

V is TRBV10-2 and J is TRBJ2-2, with TRBD2 identical over 8 bases. Trimming cost V 10 bases and J 1 base; bases outside gene matches: 5. Per the germline V gene, CDR1 is WSHSY and CDR2 is SAAADI. The CDR3 totals 14 residues. The chain's CDR3 is CATSGTRNTGELFF. The DNA for the CDR3 is TGCGCCACTTCCGGGACTAGGAACACCGGGGAGCTGTTTTTT.

This clone was seen once. The same CDR3 arises from other DNA sequences in this sample as well. The chain uses TRBV7-2 and TRBJ2-7; D ambiguous. The CDR3 loop spans 13 amino acids. From germline, CDR1 is SGHTA and CDR2 FQGNSA. V was cut by 3 bases and J by 2 bases, with 8 bases left in between. CDR3 DNA sequence: TGTGCCAGCAGCTTCCCGAACACCTACGAGCAGTACTTC. Its translation: CASSFPNTYEQYF.